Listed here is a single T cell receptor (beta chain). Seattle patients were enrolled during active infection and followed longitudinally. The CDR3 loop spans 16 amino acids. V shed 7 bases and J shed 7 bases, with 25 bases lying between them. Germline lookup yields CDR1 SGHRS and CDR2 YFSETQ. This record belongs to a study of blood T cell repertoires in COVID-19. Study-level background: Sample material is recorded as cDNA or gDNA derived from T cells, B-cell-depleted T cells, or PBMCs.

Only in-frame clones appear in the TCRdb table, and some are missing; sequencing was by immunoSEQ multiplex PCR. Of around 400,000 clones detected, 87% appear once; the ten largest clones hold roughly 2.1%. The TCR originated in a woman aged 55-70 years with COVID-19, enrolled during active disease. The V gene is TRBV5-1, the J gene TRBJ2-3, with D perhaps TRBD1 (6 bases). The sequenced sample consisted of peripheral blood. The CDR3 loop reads CASRTPGDPRSYTQYF. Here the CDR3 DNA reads TGCGCCAGCCGTACTCCAGGGGATCCAAGGAGTTATACGCAGTATTTT.